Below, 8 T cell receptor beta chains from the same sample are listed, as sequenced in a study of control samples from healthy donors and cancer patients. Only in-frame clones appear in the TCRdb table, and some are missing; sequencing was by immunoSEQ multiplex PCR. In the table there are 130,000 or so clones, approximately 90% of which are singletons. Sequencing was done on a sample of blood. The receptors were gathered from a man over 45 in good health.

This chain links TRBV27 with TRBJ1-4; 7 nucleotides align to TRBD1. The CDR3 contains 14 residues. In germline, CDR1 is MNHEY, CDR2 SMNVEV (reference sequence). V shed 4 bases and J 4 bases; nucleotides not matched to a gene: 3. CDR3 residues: CASSSRGYNEKLFF. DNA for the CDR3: TGTGCCAGCAGTTCCAGGGGGTATAATGAAAAACTGTTTTTT.

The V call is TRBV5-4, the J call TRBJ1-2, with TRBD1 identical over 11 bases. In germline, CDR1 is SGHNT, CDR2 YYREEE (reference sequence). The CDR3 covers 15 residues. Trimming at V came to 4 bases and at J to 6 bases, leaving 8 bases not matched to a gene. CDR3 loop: CASSIRDRGWDGYTF. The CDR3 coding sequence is TGTGCCAGCAGCATAAGGGACAGGGGGTGGGATGGCTACACCTTC.

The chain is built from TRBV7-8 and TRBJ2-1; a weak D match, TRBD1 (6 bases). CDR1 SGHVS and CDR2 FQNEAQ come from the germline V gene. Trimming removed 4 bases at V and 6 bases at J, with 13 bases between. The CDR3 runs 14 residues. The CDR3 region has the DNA TGTGCCAGCAGCTCCGCAGGGGCGAGCAATGAGCAGTTCTTC. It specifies CASSSAGASNEQFF.

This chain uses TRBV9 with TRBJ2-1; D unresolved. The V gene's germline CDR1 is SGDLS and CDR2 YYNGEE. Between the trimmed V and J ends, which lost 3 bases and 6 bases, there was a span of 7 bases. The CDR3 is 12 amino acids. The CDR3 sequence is CASSASGNEQFF. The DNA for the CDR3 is TGTGCCAGCAGCGCTTCGGGCAATGAGCAGTTCTTC. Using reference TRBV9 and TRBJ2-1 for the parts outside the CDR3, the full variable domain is DSGVTQTPKHLITATGQRVTLRCSPRSGDLSVYWYQQSLDQGLQFLIQYYNGEERAKGNILERFSAQQFPDLHSELNLSSLELGDSALYFCASSASGNEQFFGPGTRLTVL.

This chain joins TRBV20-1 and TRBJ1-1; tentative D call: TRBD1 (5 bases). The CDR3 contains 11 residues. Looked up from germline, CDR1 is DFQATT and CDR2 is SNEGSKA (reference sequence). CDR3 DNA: TGCGTTGAGTCAGGGCACACTGAAGCTTTCTTT. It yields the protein CVESGHTEAFF.

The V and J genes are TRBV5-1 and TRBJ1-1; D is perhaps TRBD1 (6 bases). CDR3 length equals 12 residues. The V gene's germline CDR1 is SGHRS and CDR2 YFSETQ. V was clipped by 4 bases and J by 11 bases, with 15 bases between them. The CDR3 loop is CASSPMGGLAFF. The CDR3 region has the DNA TGCGCCAGCAGCCCCATGGGGGGGCTGGCTTTCTTT.

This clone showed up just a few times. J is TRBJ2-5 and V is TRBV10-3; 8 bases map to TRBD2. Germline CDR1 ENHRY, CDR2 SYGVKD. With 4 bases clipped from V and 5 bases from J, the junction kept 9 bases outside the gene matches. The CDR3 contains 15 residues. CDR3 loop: CAISAGTSRFETQYF. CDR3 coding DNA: TGTGCCATCAGTGCAGGGACTAGTAGGTTCGAGACCCAGTACTTC.

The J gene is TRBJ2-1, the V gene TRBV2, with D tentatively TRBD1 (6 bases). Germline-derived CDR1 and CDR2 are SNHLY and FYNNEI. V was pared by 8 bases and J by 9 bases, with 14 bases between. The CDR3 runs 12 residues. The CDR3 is CASGQGTGEQFF. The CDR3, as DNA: TGTGCCAGCGGGCAGGGGACCGGTGAGCAGTTCTTC.